This T cell receptor beta chain was observed in a study of cytomegalovirus exposure and HLA in healthy donors. Study-wide findings and caveats: Reports indicate that TCR beta sequences accurately predicted the HLA-A and HLA-B alleles of most subjects.

This PCR relied on a set of 60 Vbeta primers and 13 Jbeta primers. TCRdb's copy holds only in-frame clones and misses some; the assay was immunoSEQ multiplex PCR. The sample contains about 150,000 clones, around 72% of which appear only once. Worth noting for this clone: Its matching antigen is unknown.

The CDR3 sequence is 15 residues long. V trimming: 3 bases; J trimming: 5 bases; junction bases outside the gene matches: 3. Looked up from germline, CDR1 is SEHNR and CDR2 is FQNEAQ (reference sequence). The clonotype originates from a man between 18 and 29 years old in good health and CMV-seropositive. The chain joins TRBV7-9 to TRBJ2-5, with 13 bases fitting TRBD2. Material: PBMCs. CDR3 sequence reads: CASSFVTSGRETQYF. The DNA for the CDR3 is TGTGCCAGCAGCTTTGTGACTAGCGGGAGGGAGACCCAGTACTTC.